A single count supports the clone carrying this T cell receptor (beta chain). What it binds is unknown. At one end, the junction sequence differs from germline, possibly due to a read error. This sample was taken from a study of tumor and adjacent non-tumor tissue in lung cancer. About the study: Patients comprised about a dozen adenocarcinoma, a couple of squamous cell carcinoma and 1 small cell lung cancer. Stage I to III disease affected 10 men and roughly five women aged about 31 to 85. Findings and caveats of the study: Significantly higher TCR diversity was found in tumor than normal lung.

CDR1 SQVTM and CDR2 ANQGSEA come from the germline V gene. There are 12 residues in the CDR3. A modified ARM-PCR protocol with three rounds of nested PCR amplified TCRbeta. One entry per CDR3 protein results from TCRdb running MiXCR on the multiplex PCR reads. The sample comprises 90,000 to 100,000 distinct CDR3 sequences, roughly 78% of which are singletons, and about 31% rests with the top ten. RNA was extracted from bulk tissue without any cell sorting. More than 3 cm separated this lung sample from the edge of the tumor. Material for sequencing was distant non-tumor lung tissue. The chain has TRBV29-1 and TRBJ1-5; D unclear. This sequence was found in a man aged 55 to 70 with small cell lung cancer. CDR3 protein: CSVRVPNQPQHF. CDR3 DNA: TGCAGCGTTCGGGTTCCCAATCAGCCTCAGCATTTT. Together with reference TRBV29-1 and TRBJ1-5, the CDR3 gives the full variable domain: SAVISQKPSRDICQRGTSLTIQCQVDSQVTMMFWYRQQPGQSLTLIATANQGSEATYESGFVIDKFPISRPNLTFSTLTVSNMSPEDSSIYLCSVRVPNQPQHFGDGTRLSIL.